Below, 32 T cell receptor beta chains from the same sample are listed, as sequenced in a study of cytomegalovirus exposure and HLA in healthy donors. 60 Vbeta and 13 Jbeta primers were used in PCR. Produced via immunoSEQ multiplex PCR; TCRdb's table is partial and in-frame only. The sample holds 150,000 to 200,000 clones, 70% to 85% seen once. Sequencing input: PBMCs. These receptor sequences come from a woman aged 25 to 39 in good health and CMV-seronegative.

CDR3 amino acids: CASSISLMNYEQYF. The CDR3 bases are TGTGCCAGTAGTATTTCACTCATGAATTACGAGCAGTACTTC. The chain has TRBV19 and TRBJ2-7; D gene ambiguous. Trimming cost V 3 bases and J 4 bases, with 13 bases left between them. Germline CDR1 and CDR2: LNHDA and SQIVND (reference sequence). The CDR3 is 14 amino acids.

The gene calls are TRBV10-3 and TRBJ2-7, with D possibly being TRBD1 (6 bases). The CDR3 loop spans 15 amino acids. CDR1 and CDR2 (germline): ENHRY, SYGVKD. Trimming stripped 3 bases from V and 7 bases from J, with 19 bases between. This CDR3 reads CAISDRDTDLREQYF. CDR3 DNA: TGTGCCATCAGTGACCGGGACACCGATCTTCGTGAGCAGTACTTC.

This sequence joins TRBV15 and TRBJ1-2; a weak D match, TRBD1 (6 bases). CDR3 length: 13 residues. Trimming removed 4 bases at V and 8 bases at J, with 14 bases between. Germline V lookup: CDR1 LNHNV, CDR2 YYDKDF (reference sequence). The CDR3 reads CATSTAGAKGYTF. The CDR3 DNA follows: TGTGCCACCAGCACCGCGGGGGCCAAAGGCTACACCTTC.

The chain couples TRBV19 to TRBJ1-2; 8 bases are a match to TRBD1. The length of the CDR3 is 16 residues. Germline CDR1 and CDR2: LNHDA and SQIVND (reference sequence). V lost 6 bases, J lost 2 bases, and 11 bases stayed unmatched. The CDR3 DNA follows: TGTGCCAGTAGCAAGGGTCGACAGGGGTCGAACTATGGCTACACCTTC. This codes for CASSKGRQGSNYGYTF.

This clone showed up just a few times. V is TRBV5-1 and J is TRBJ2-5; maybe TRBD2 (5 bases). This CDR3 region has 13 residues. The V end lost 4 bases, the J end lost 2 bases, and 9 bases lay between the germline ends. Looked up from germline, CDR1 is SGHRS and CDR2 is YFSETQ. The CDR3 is CASSGGPQETQYF. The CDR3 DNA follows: TGCGCCAGCAGCGGCGGGCCGCAAGAGACCCAGTACTTC.

The CDR3 reads CASSQREFNEQFF. CDR3 in DNA: TGTGCCAGCAGTCAAAGGGAGTTCAATGAGCAGTTCTTC. The chain recombines TRBV7-9 with TRBJ2-1; possible D gene TRBD2, 5 bases. The CDR3 has 13 amino acids. The V end lost 6 bases, the J end lost 6 bases, and 12 bases lay between the germline ends. The germline gives CDR1 SEHNR, CDR2 FQNEAQ (reference sequence).

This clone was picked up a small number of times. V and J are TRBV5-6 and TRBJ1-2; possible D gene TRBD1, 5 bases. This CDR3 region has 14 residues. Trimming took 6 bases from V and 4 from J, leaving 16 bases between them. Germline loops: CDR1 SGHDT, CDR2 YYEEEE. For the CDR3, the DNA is TGTGCCAGCACCCGGCAGCAGGGCGCCTATGGCTACACCTTC. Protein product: CASTRQQGAYGYTF.

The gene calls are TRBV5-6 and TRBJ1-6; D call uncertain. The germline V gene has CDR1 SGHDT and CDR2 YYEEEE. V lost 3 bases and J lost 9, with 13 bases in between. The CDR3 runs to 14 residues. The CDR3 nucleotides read TGTGCCAGCAGCTCTGCGGGGATTTCTTCACCCCTCCACTTT. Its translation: CASSSAGISSPLHF.

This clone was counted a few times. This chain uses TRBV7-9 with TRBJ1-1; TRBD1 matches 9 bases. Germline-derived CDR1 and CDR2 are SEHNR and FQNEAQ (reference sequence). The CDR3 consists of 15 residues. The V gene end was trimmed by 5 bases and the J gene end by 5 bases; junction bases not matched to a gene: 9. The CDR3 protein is CASSETGTGRTEAFF. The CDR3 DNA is TGTGCCAGCAGCGAGACCGGGACAGGGAGAACTGAAGCTTTCTTT.

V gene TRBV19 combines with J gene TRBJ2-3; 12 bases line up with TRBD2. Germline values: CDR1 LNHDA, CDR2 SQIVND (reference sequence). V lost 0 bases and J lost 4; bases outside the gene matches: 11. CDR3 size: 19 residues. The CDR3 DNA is TGTGCCAGTAGTATAGATGGGGCTAGCGGGAGGGCGCGATCAGATACGCAGTATTTT. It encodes CASSIDGASGRARSDTQYF.

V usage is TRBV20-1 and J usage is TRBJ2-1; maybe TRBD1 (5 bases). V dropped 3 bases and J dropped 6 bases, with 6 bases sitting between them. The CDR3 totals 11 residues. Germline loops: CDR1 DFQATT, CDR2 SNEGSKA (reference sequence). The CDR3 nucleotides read TGCAGTGCTAGTAGGGGCAATGAGCAGTTCTTC. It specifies CSASRGNEQFF.

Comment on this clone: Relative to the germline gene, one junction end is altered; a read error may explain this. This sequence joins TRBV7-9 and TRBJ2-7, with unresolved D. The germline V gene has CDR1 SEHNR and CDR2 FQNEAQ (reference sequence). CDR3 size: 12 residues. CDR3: CSSSSRSYEQYF. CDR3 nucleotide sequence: TGTTCCAGCAGCTCCAGGTCTTACGAGCAGTACTTC.

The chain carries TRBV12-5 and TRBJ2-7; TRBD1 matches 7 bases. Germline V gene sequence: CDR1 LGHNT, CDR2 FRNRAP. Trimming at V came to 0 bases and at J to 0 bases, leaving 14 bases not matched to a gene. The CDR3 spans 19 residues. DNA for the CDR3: TGTGCTAGTGGTTTGGTACGGTACAGGGGTGGATCGGCCTCCTACGAGCAGTACTTC. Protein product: CASGLVRYRGGSASYEQYF.

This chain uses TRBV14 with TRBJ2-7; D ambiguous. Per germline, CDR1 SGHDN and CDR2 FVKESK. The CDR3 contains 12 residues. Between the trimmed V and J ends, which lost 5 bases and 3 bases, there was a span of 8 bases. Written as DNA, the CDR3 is TGTGCCAGCAGCATACAGTTCTACGAGCAGTACTTC. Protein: CASSIQFYEQYF.

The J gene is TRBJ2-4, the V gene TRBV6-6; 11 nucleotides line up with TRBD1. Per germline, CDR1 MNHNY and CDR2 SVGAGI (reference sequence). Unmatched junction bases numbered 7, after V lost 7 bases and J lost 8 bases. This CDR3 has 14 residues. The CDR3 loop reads CASNRRGQGDIQYF. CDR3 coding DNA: TGTGCCAGCAACCGAAGGGGACAGGGGGACATTCAGTACTTC.

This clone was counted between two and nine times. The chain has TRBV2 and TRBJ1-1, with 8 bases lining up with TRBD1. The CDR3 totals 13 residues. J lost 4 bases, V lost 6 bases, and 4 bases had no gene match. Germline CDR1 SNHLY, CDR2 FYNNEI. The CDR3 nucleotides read TGTGCCAGCAGGAGAGACAGGGGCACTGAAGCTTTCTTT. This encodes CASRRDRGTEAFF.

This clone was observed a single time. The CDR3 loop reads CASSPGGGSYEQYF. Here the CDR3 DNA reads TGTGCCAGCAGTCCCGGGGGGGGCTCCTACGAGCAGTACTTC. The V gene is TRBV9, the J gene TRBJ2-7; 8 nucleotides match TRBD2. The germline gives CDR1 SGDLS, CDR2 YYNGEE. Trimming took 5 bases from V and 0 from J; bases not matched to a gene: 4. This CDR3 comprises 14 residues.

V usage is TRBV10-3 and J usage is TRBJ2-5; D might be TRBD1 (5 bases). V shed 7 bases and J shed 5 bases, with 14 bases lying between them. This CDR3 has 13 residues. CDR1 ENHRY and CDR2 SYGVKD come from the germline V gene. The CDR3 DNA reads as TGTGCCATCACCATGGCCCCAGGGGAGACCCAGTACTTC. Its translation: CAITMAPGETQYF.

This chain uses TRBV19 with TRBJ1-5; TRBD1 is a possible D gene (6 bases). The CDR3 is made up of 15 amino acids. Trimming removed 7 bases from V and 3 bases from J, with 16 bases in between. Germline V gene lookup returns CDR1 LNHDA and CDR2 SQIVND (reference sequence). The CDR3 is CASTPQGLDNQPQHF. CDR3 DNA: TGTGCCAGTACTCCCCAGGGGCTAGACAATCAGCCCCAGCATTTT.

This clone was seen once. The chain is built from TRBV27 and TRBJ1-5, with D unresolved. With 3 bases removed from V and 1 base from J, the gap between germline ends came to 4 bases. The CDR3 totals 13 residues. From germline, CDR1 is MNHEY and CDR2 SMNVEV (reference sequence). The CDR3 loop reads CASSFQSNQPQHF. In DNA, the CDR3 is TGTGCCAGCAGTTTTCAGAGCAATCAGCCCCAGCATTTT.

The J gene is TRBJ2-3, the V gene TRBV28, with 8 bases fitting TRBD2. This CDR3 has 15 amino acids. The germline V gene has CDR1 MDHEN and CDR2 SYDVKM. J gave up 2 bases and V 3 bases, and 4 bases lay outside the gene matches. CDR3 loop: CASSLISGVTDTQYF. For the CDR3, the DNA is TGTGCCAGCAGTTTGATTAGCGGGGTCACAGATACGCAGTATTTT. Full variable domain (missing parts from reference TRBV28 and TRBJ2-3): DVKVTQSSRYLVKRTGEKVFLECVQDMDHENMFWYRQDPGLGLRLIYFSYDVKMKEKGDIPEGYSVSREKKERFSLILESASTNQTSMYLCASSLISGVTDTQYFGPGTRLTVL.

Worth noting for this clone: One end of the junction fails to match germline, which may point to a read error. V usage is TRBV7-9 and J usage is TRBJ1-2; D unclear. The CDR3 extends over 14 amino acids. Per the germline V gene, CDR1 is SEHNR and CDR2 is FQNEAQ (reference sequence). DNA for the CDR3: TGTGCCAGCAGTCGGGAACCCGGAGGGTATGGCTACCCCTTC. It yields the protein CASSREPGGYGYPF. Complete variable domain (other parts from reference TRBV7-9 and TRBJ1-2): DTGVSQNPRHKITKRGQNVTFRCDPISEHNRLYWYRQTLGQGPEFLTYFQNEAQLEKSRLLSDRFSAERPKGSFSTLEIQRTEQGDSAMYLCASSREPGGYGYPFGSGTRLTVV.

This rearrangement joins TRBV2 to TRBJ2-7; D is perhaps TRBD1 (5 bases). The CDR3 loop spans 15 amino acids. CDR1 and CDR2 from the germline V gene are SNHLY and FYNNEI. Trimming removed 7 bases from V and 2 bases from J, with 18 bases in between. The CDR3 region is CASTNWGPITYEQYF. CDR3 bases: TGTGCCAGCACGAATTGGGGCCCTATTACCTACGAGCAGTACTTC.

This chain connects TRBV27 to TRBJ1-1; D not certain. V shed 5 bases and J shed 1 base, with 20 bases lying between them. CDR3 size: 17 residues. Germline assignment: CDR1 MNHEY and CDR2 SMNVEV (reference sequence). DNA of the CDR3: TGTGCCAGCAGTCCATCGTACACGAACACTAGGAACACTGAAGCTTTCTTT. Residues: CASSPSYTNTRNTEAFF.

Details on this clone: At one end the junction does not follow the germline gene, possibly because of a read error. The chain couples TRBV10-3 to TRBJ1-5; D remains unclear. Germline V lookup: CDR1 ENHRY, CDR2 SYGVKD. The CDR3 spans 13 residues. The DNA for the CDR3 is TGTGCCACCAGTTCCTATAGCAATCAGCCCCAGCATTTT. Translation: CATSSYSNQPQHF.

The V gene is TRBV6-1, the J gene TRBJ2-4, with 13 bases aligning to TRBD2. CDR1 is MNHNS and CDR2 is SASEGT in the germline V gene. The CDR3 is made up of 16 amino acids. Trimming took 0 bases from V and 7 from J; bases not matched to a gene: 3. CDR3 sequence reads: CASSEAGLAGVNIQYF. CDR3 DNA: TGTGCCAGCAGTGAAGCAGGACTAGCGGGAGTGAACATTCAGTACTTC.

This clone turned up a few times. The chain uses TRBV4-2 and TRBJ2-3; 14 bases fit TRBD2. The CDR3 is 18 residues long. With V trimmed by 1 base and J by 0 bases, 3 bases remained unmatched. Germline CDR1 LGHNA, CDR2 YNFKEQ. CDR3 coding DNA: TGTGCCAGCAGCCAAGGAGGACTAGCGGGGGGTAGCACAGATACGCAGTATTTT. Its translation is CASSQGGLAGGSTDTQYF.

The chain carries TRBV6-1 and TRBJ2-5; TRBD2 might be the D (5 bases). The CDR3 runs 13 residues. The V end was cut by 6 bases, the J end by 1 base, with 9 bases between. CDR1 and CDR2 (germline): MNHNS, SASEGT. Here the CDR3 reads CASRPGSQETQYF. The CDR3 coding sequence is TGTGCCAGCAGACCTGGGAGCCAAGAGACCCAGTACTTC.

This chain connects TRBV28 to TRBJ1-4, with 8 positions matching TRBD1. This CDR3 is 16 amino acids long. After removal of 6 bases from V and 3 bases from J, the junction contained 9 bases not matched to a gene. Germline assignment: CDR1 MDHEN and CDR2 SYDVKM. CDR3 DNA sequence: TGTGCCAGCAGAGAGCAAACAGGGGGATCTAATGAAAAACTGTTTTTT. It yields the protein CASREQTGGSNEKLFF.

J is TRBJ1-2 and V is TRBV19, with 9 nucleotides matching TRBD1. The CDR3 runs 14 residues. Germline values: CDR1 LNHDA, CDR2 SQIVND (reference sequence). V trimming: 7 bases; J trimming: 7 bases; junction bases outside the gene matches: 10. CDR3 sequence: CASTRDRATSGYTF. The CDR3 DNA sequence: TGTGCCAGTACCAGGGACAGGGCCACTAGTGGCTACACCTTC.

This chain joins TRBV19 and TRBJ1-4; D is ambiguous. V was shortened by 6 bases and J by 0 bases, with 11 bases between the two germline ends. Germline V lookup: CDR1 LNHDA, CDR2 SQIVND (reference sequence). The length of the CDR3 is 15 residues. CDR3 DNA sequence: TGTGCCAGTAGCAATCACTATGCAACTAATGAAAAACTGTTTTTT. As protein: CASSNHYATNEKLFF.

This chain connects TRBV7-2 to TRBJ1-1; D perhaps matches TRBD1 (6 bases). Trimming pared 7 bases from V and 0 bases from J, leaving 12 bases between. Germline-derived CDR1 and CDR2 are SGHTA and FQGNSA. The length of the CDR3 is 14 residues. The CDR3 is CASNRGQLNTEAFF. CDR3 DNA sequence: TGTGCCAGCAACCGCGGACAGTTGAACACTGAAGCTTTCTTT. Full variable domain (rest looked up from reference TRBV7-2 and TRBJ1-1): GAGVSQSPSNKVTEKGKDVELRCDPISGHTALYWYRQSLGQGLEFLIYFQGNSAPDKSGLPSDRFSAERTGGSVSTLTIQRTQQEDSAVYLCASNRGQLNTEAFFGQGTRLTVV.